One sample yielded the 13 T cell receptor delta chains listed below, sequenced in a study of γδ T cells in repeated Plasmodium falciparum infection. TCRdb re-processed the multiplex PCR reads using CATT. This sample has about 51,000 delta-chain clones, with roughly 2% found just once. Flow sorting of PBMC yielded separate Vgamma9/Vdelta2+ and Vdelta2-negative gammadelta T cell populations for bulk repertoire analysis. Sequencing used gamma-delta T cells from blood. These TCRs come from a pool of human donors (malaria-infected and uninfected, not separated).

Points on this clone: Only one base separates this from a far larger clonotype, so it likely reflects a read error. Other nucleotide sequences in the sample specify the same CDR3. The rearrangement links TRDV1 to TRDJ1; TRDD3 matches at 8 bases. Assignment of the J gene here rests on matching the DNA to germline, because TCRdb gives none. The CDR3 length is 22 residues. Germline V lookup: CDR1 TSWWSYY, CDR2 QGS. The CDR3 DNA sequence: TGCGCTCTTGGGGACCCCAAGCCTTGCTTCTGGGGGAATAGGCCGTACACCGATAAACTCATCTTT. It encodes CALGDPKPCFWGNRPYTDKLIF.

This clone was detected ten times or more. V and J are TRDV3 and TRDJ1, with D possibly matching TRDD2 (6 bases). The V gene lost 2 bases and the J gene lost 1 base, with 29 bases spanning the gap. The CDR3 is 19 amino acids. Germline V gene sequence: CDR1 TVYSNPD, CDR2 GDNSRS (reference sequence). As DNA, the CDR3 is TGTGCCTTTTACATAGTGTATCCTACGAGAGGTGGGGCCACCGATAAACTCATCTTT. Its translation is CAFYIVYPTRGGATDKLIF.

As for this clone: With only one base between it and a far larger clone, this is likely a read error. This sample includes further DNA sequences coding for the same CDR3. Called V gene: TRDV1; the J gene was not called; TRDD3 is taken as the D call from the table, unchecked against the DNA. The CDR3 has 21 amino acids. CDR1 TSWWSYY and CDR2 QGS come from the germline V gene. CDR3 sequence reads: CALGKVLLWWGIPFYTDKLIF. CDR3 nucleotide sequence: TGTGCTCTTGGGAAGGTTCTACTTTGGTGGGGGATCCCTTTCTACACCGATAAACTCATCTTC.

This clone was seen only a few times. TCRdb shows a much larger clone's protein in place of this DNA's translation, and the two differ at residue 7, likely through a read error; the protein shown is translated from the DNA. This rearrangement joins TRAV38-2/DV8 to TRDJ1, with 10 bases matching TRDD3. Here the J gene came from matching the DNA to germline, since TCRdb omits it. The CDR3 covers 19 residues. The V and J ends lost 3 bases and 2 bases, in that order; junction bases with no gene match: 16. Germline-derived CDR1 and CDR2 are TSESDYY and QEAYKQQN. DNA for the CDR3: TGTGCTTATAGGATGCTACAGGGGGATACGGGTTTTTGGACCGATAAACTCATCTTT. Translated: CAYRMLQGDTGFWTDKLIF.

The table lists this clone with many counts. The protein that TCRdb holds for this DNA derives from a much larger clone and differs from the translated DNA at residue 8, which likely indicates a read error; the protein shown here is translated from the DNA. The V gene is TRDV1, the J gene TRDJ1; 10 positions match TRDD3. TCRdb carries no J gene annotation; the J gene was assigned here by matching the DNA with germline. The CDR3 is 21 amino acids. J gave up 2 bases and V 1 base, and 19 bases lay outside the gene matches. CDR1 and CDR2 (germline): TSWWSYY, QGS. The CDR3 region is CALGEPRSLRRWGIPTDKLIF. DNA of the CDR3: TGTGCTCTTGGGGAACCCCGTTCCCTACGTAGGTGGGGGATACCAACCGATAAACTCATCTTT.

As concerns this clone: The protein in TCRdb stems from a much larger clone and differs at residue 11 from this DNA's translation, likely a read error; here the protein is translated from the DNA. CDR3 sequence reads: CAFLLSTQGICKLIF. As DNA, the CDR3 is TGTGCTTTCCTATTGTCTACTCAGGGGATCTGTAAACTCATCTTT. The V call is TRDV1, the J call TRDJ1, with D tentatively TRDD2 or TRDD3 (6 bases each). The J gene is absent in TCRdb and was assigned here via DNA matching to germline. The germline CDR1 and CDR2 sequences are TSWWSYY and QGS. The CDR3 is made up of 15 amino acids. V lost 11 bases and J 7 bases, leaving 26 bases between the germline ends.

This clone was seen ten or more times. V and J are TRAV14/DV4 and TRDJ1; 11 bases agree with TRDD3. This CDR3 has 18 residues. Germline CDR1 TSDPSYG, CDR2 QGSYDQQN (reference sequence). Trimming took 1 base from V and 3 from J; bases not matched to a gene: 10. CDR3 in amino acids: CAMREVPSGGYCSDKLIF. Written as DNA, the CDR3 is TGTGCAATGAGAGAGGTCCCTTCTGGGGGATACTGTTCCGATAAACTCATCTTT.

This clone was detected a few times. A far larger clone is only one base removed, so a read error is likely. Distinct nucleotide sequences in the sample also encode this CDR3. The V gene is TRDV2, but the J gene lacks a call; TRDD3, as called in the table, went unchecked against the DNA. The CDR3 consists of 14 residues. Germline loops: CDR1 GEAIGNYY, CDR2 EKD. CDR3 loop: CACDTLGDADKLIF. The CDR3 nucleotides are TGTGCCTGTGACACGCTGGGGGATGCCGATAAACTCATTTTT.

This clone was detected only a few times. This DNA's translation and the protein TCRdb lists, from a much larger clone, do not match at residue 17, likely due to a read error; the protein shown is translated from the DNA. This chain joins TRDV3 and TRDJ1; 9 bases map to TRDD3. The J gene was missing in TCRdb and was found by matching the end of the DNA to germline. CDR3 length: 26 residues. Germline V gives CDR1 TVYSNPD, CDR2 GDNSRS (reference sequence). CDR3 amino acids: CAYGSFLKPLLLGDPEHPPTVYKLIF. The CDR3 DNA reads TGTGCATACGGATCCTTCCTTAAGCCCCTGTTACTGGGGGACCCCGAACATCCCCCCACTGTTTATAAACTCATCTTT. The full variable domain, with the rest looked up from reference TRDV3 and TRDJ1, is CDKVTQSSPDQTVASGSEVVLLCTYDTVYSNPDLFWYRIRPDYSFQFVFYGDNSRSEGADFTQGRFSVKHILTQKAFHLVISPVRTEDSATYYCAYGSFLKPLLLGDPEHPPTVYKLIFGKGTRVTVEP.

There are many counts of this clone. TCRdb's protein for this DNA is that of a much larger clone and differs from the translation at residue 21, likely a read error; the protein shown is the DNA translation. The chain links TRDV1 to TRDJ1; 12 bases fit TRDD3. The CDR3 spans 22 residues. Germline values: CDR1 TSWWSYY, CDR2 QGS. The CDR3 DNA sequence: TGTGCTCTTGGGGAACTCTGCCCTCATCTACTGGGGGATACCATATACACCGATAAACTCACCTTT. Translation: CALGELCPHLLGDTIYTDKLTF.

This clone came up a few times. The likely explanation is a read error, given a far larger clone one base away. Other DNA sequences in this specimen translate into the identical CDR3. The chain uses TRDV2 and TRDJ1, with TRDD3 identical over 7 bases. Assignment of the J gene here rests on matching the DNA to germline, because TCRdb gives none. V shed 1 base and J 4 bases; nucleotides not matched to a gene: 23. Germline V CDR1 and CDR2: GEAIGNYY, EKD. The CDR3 consists of 20 residues. The DNA of the CDR3 is TGTGCCTGTGACACAGTCGCTCCAATCCGGGATACAAGGCGCGGCGATAAACTCATCTTT. Protein: CACDTVAPIRDTRRGDKLIF.

On this clone: With a far larger clone one base away, a read error is the likely cause. This sample includes further DNA sequences coding for the same CDR3. The rearrangement uses TRAV38-2/DV8 and TRDJ1; 11 positions agree with TRDD3. TCRdb gives no J gene; it was assigned here by matching the DNA to germline. The CDR3 is 26 amino acids. Per the germline V gene, CDR1 is TSESDYY and CDR2 is QEAYKQQN. The CDR3 DNA sequence: TGTGCTTATAGGAGCGTGATTTATTCCCTCCGCTGGGGGATACTAAGGTGGAGAACAGGAACCGACAAACTCATCTTT. Translating it yields CAYRSVIYSLRWGILRWRTGTDKLIF.

The sample holds many counts of this clone. TCRdb shows a much larger clone's protein in place of this DNA's translation, and the two differ at residue 18, likely through a read error; the protein shown is translated from the DNA. V and J are TRDV1 and TRDJ1, with 10 positions matching TRDD3. The J gene, not given by TCRdb, was assigned here from a germline match of the nucleotide sequence. The CDR3 runs 21 residues. Looked up from germline, CDR1 is TSWWSYY and CDR2 is QGS. As DNA, the CDR3 is TGTGCTCTTGGGAGACGGGGTTCCTTCGTACTGGGGGATTTAGGCTCCGATAGACTCATCTTT. This encodes CALGRRGSFVLGDLGSDRLIF.